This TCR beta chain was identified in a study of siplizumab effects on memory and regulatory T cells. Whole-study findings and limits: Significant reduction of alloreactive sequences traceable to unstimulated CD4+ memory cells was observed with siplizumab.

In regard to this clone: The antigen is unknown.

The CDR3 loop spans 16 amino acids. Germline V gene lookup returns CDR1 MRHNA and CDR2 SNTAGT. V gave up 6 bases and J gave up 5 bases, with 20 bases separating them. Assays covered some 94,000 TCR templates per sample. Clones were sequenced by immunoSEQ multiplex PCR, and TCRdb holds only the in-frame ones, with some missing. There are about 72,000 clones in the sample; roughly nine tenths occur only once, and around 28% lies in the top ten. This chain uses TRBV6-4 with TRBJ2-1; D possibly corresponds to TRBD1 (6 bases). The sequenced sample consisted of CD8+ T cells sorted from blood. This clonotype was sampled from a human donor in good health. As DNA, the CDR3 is TGTGCCAGCAGAGCTTGGGGGCCCCTACCCCACAATGAGCAGTTCTTC. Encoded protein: CASRAWGPLPHNEQFF.